A single sample is the source of the 4 T cell receptor beta chains below, sequenced in a study of CD8 T cells in Susac syndrome. It was with random hexamers that roughly 0.5 to 1 ug RNA was reverse transcribed. From the immunoSEQ multiplex PCR reads, TCRdb called clonotypes with MiXCR, one entry per CDR3 protein. The table shows about 300,000 distinct CDR3 sequences, with about 82% occurring only once. Specimen: CD8+ T cells from PBMCs. The source of these receptors is a human donor with multiple sclerosis.

The DNA of the CDR3 is TGTGCCAGCAGCCAAGAATTCGGCCAGGGTAGTAGCAATGAGCAGTTCTTC. It specifies CASSQEFGQGSSNEQFF. The J gene is TRBJ2-1, the V gene TRBV4-2; tentatively, D is TRBD1 (5 bases). V lost 0 bases and J 6 bases, leaving 18 bases between the germline ends. Germline CDR1 is LGHNA and CDR2 is YNFKEQ. The CDR3 loop spans 17 amino acids.

The chain is built from TRBV3-1 and TRBJ2-5, with 7 nucleotides matching TRBD2. The CDR3 is 14 residues long. Losses at the gene ends were 5 bases for V and 3 bases for J; bases not matched to a gene: 6. CDR1 LGHDT and CDR2 YNNKEL come from the germline V gene (reference sequence). The CDR3 nucleotides are TGTGCCAGCAGCGATAGAGGACTAGAAGAGACCCAGTACTTC. It encodes CASSDRGLEETQYF.

The chain couples TRBV24-1 to TRBJ1-5; D gene ambiguous. V was pared by 5 bases and J by 2 bases, with 12 bases between. Germline V gene data show CDR1 as KGHDR and CDR2 as SFDVKD. The CDR3 length is 15 residues. The DNA for the CDR3 is TGTGCCACCAGTGCGCGGTCAAGAGGCAATCAGCCCCAGCATTTT. Its protein is CATSARSRGNQPQHF.

The chain links TRBV14 to TRBJ2-5; D possibly corresponds to TRBD1 (5 bases). This CDR3 spans 17 amino acids. Germline loops: CDR1 SGHDN, CDR2 FVKESK. With 1 base removed from V and 4 bases from J, the gap between germline ends came to 19 bases. CDR3 coding DNA: TGTGCCAGCAGCCAAGTGGTCGGTCGGCAGGGAAGAGAGACCCAGTACTTC. Its translation: CASSQVVGRQGRETQYF.